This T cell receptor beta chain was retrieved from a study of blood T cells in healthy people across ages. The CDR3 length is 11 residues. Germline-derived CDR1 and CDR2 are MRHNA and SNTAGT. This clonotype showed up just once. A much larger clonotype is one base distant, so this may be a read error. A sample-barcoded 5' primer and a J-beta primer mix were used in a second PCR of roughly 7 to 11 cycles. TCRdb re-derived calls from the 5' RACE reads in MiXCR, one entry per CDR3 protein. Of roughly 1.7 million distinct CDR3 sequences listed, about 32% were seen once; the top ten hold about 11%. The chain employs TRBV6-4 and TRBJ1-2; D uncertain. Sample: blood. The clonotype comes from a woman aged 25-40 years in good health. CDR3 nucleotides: TGTGCCGGCAGTGAAGGGTTTGGCTACACCTTC. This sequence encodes CAGSEGFGYTF.